One and the same sample provided the 30 T cell receptor beta chains below, sequenced in a study of blood T cell repertoires in COVID-19 (dated by TCRdb to about 2020). The library came from the immunoSEQ multiplex PCR assay. TCRdb limited this immuneACCESS table to in-frame rearrangements with V and J called. A share of clones is missing; checked studies link under half to unresolved V genes, and the rest is unexplained. The sample has roughly 280,000 clones on record, 85% to 90% of them singletons. Of the sample, roughly 3.9% is held by the ten largest clones. Source material: PBMCs or T cells enriched from blood (not recorded which). The receptors shown here come from a woman in her 30s with acute COVID-19.

This clone has only one observation. Written as DNA, the CDR3 is TGTGCCAGCAGGCTACTAGCGGAGCTATTAGCCAAAAACATTCAGTACTTC. This gives the protein CASRLLAELLAKNIQYF. This chain links TRBV21-1 with TRBJ2-4; the DNA was not used to check the table's D call, TRBD2. TRBV21-1 is a known pseudogene. This CDR3 has 17 amino acids.

This clone was counted a few times. V usage is TRBV28 and J usage is TRBJ1-2, with 12 bases fitting TRBD1. Unmatched junction bases numbered 11, after V lost 7 bases and J lost 8 bases. The CDR3 spans 15 residues. Germline loops: CDR1 MDHEN, CDR2 SYDVKM. This CDR3 reads CASNLPGQGARGYTF. As DNA, the CDR3 is TGTGCCAGCAACCTACCGGGACAGGGGGCGCGGGGCTACACCTTC.

V usage is TRBV19 and J usage is TRBJ2-2; TRBD1 matches at 8 bases. V lost 5 bases to trimming and J lost 2 bases; unmatched junction nucleotides: 10. Germline-derived CDR1 and CDR2 are LNHDA and SQIVND (reference sequence). This CDR3 is built from 17 residues. CDR3 coding DNA: TGTGCCAGTAGTGACAGGGGCAGCTTTTCAAACACCGGGGAGCTGTTTTTT. The encoded protein is CASSDRGSFSNTGELFF.

The chain has TRBV28 and TRBJ2-4, with a weak D call TRBD2 (6 bases). V dropped 2 bases and J dropped 2 bases, with 10 bases sitting between them. The length of the CDR3 is 15 residues. Germline assignment: CDR1 MDHEN and CDR2 SYDVKM. The CDR3 nucleotides read TGTGCCAGCAGTTTAACTAGCCCTACCAAAAACATTCAGTACTTC. It encodes CASSLTSPTKNIQYF.

This clone was recorded a few times. J is TRBJ2-7 and V is TRBV3-1 (or the pseudogene TRBV3-2), with TRBD1 matching 9 bases. Trimming took 4 bases from V and 2 from J; bases not matched to a gene: 3. This CDR3 contains 14 residues. Germline assignment: CDR1 LGHDT and CDR2 YNNKEL (reference sequence). The CDR3 sequence: CASSRGQGAYEQYF. In DNA, the CDR3 is TGTGCCAGCAGCCGGGGACAGGGAGCCTACGAGCAGTACTTC.

V and J are TRBV3-1 (or the pseudogene TRBV3-2) and TRBJ2-3, with a weak D call TRBD1 (6 bases). Trimming removed 5 bases from V and 9 bases from J, with 15 bases in between. Germline V lookup: CDR1 LGHDT, CDR2 YNNKEL (reference sequence). This CDR3 spans 13 amino acids. CDR3 DNA sequence: TGTGCCAGCAGCGTCACAGGGTTAGGCACGCAGTATTTT. Its protein is CASSVTGLGTQYF.

V gene TRBV27 combines with J gene TRBJ1-5; D not certain. The CDR3 covers 15 residues. V gave up 3 bases and J gave up 2 bases, with 11 bases separating them. CDR1 MNHEY and CDR2 SMNVEV come from the germline V gene (reference sequence). Here the CDR3 reads CASSLSWEGNQPQHF. CDR3 nucleotides: TGTGCCAGCAGTTTGTCCTGGGAGGGCAATCAGCCCCAGCATTTT.

The chain uses TRBV2 and TRBJ1-2; D is perhaps TRBD1 (6 bases). The germline gives CDR1 SNHLY, CDR2 FYNNEI. Trimming cost V 7 bases and J 4 bases, with 16 bases left between them. The CDR3 is 14 amino acids. DNA for the CDR3: TGTGCCAGCACCTCAACAACAGGGACCTATGGCTACACCTTC. This encodes CASTSTTGTYGYTF.

The chain employs TRBV19 and TRBJ2-3; 9 bases are shared with TRBD1. The J segment lost 4 bases and the V segment lost 5 bases, leaving 10 bases of the junction unmatched. Germline V gene data show CDR1 as LNHDA and CDR2 as SQIVND (reference sequence). The CDR3 sequence is 16 residues long. The CDR3 DNA reads as TGTGCCAGTAGTGCTCAGACAGGGGGGGAGGCAGATACGCAGTATTTT. It codes for CASSAQTGGEADTQYF. The complete variable domain, with remaining parts taken from reference TRBV19 and TRBJ2-3, reads DGGITQSPKYLFRKEGQNVTLSCEQNLNHDAMYWYRQDPGQGLRLIYYSQIVNDFQKGDIAEGYSVSREKKESFPLTVTSAQKNPTAFYLCASSAQTGGEADTQYFGPGTRLTVL.

The CDR3 bases are TGTGCCAGCAGTTTGTTAGGACCAGGGAATGAAGCTTTCTTT. Amino acids: CASSLLGPGNEAFF. This sequence joins TRBV28 and TRBJ1-1, with a tentative D call TRBD1 (5 bases). The CDR3 is made up of 14 amino acids. The germline CDR1 and CDR2 sequences are MDHEN and SYDVKM. V shed 3 bases and J shed 7 bases, with 15 bases lying between them. The entire variable domain, with the rest obtained from reference TRBV28 and TRBJ1-1, is as follows: DVKVTQSSRYLVKRTGEKVFLECVQDMDHENMFWYRQDPGLGLRLIYFSYDVKMKEKGDIPEGYSVSREKKERFSLILESASTNQTSMYLCASSLLGPGNEAFFGQGTRLTVV.

The rearrangement links TRBV11-2 to TRBJ2-1, with TRBD2 matching 9 bases. CDR1 is SGHAT, CDR2 FQNNGV, per germline. With 6 bases clipped from V and 3 bases from J, the junction kept 6 bases outside the gene matches. This CDR3 spans 15 amino acids. In DNA form, the CDR3 reads TGTGCCAGCAGTCCCTTAGCGGGGGTCTACAATGAGCAGTTCTTC. Translating gives CASSPLAGVYNEQFF.

V is TRBV7-9 and J is TRBJ2-7, with 9 bases fitting TRBD1. Looked up from germline, CDR1 is SEHNR and CDR2 is FQNEAQ (reference sequence). CDR3 length: 15 amino acids. Losses at the gene ends were 3 bases for V and 3 bases for J; bases not matched to a gene: 6. This CDR3 reads CASSLGGTGLYEQYF. Written as DNA, the CDR3 is TGTGCCAGCAGCTTGGGGGGGACAGGGCTCTACGAGCAGTACTTC.

The chain links TRBV18 to TRBJ2-1; 8 positions agree with TRBD2. CDR3 length equals 12 residues. Germline-derived CDR1 and CDR2 are KGHSH and LQKENI. CDR3 DNA: TGTGCGGGTAGCGGGGTCTGGGATGAGCAGTTCTTC. The encoded protein is CAGSGVWDEQFF.

This rearrangement joins TRBV11-1 to TRBJ1-1; TRBD1 matches 9 bases. After removal of 5 bases from V and 12 bases from J, the junction contained 13 bases not matched to a gene. CDR1 and CDR2 (germline): SGHAT, FQDESV (reference sequence). This CDR3 spans 14 amino acids. The CDR3 DNA follows: TGTGCCAGCAGCCCCACCGGACAGGGGTGGATCTCTTTCTTT. It encodes CASSPTGQGWISFF.

The gene calls are TRBV19 and TRBJ1-5, with TRBD1 as a possible D gene (6 bases). CDR1 is LNHDA and CDR2 is SQIVND in the germline V gene (reference sequence). Trimming cost V 6 bases and J 3 bases, with 12 bases left between them. The CDR3 has 14 amino acids. Written as DNA, the CDR3 is TGTGCCAGTAGAAGAGGACAGACCAATCAGCCCCAGCATTTT. As protein: CASRRGQTNQPQHF.

The chain carries TRBV6-2 or TRBV6-3 and TRBJ1-5, with D tentatively TRBD1 (6 bases). CDR1 MNHEY and CDR2 SVGEGT come from the germline V gene. The ends were cut back, 4 bases at V and 0 bases at J, with 25 bases in the middle. This CDR3 has 20 residues. DNA for the CDR3: TGTGCCAGCAGTTCGGTCAAAGGGGCAGGGGTCCTCCTTAGCAATCAGCCCCAGCATTTT. Translating it yields CASSSVKGAGVLLSNQPQHF.

V and J are TRBV6-5 and TRBJ2-7, with D perhaps matching TRBD2 (6 bases). V shed 10 bases and J shed 5 bases, with 21 bases lying between them. Germline-derived CDR1 and CDR2 are MNHEY and SVGAGI. This CDR3 spans 14 amino acids. The CDR3 DNA reads as TGTGCCACGGTGGCCGCGCGGGGATTCCACGAGCAGTACTTC. It translates to CATVAARGFHEQYF.

This clone appeared a single time. The chain joins TRBV27 to TRBJ2-2; D uncertain. In germline, CDR1 is MNHEY, CDR2 SMNVEV (reference sequence). V shed 2 bases and J shed 3 bases, with 4 bases lying between them. CDR3 size: 13 residues. CDR3 residues: CASSLRYTGELFF. The CDR3 nucleotides read TGTGCCAGCAGTTTACGGTACACCGGGGAGCTGTTTTTT.

The chain couples TRBV5-4 to TRBJ2-1; 10 bases are shared with TRBD2. This CDR3 spans 15 amino acids. Germline loops: CDR1 SGHNT, CDR2 YYREEE (reference sequence). V lost 4 bases to trimming and J lost 12 bases; unmatched junction nucleotides: 13. For the CDR3, the DNA is TGTGCCAGCAGCCCCGGGACTAGCGAGCCCAGGGGGCAGTTCTTC. This gives the protein CASSPGTSEPRGQFF.

This clone was recorded only once. The CDR3 here is CASSDGENTEAFF. The CDR3 DNA reads as TGCGCCAGCAGTGACGGGGAGAACACTGAAGCTTTCTTT. The rearrangement uses TRBV10-2 and TRBJ1-1; D gene ambiguous. CDR3 length: 13 amino acids. The germline V and J ends were trimmed by 3 bases and 1 base, with 6 bases remaining between them. Germline V gene data show CDR1 as WSHSY and CDR2 as SAAADI.

This clone was picked up a small number of times. The V call is TRBV4-1, the J call TRBJ1-4; D unclear. The CDR3 contains 11 residues. Germline V gene sequence: CDR1 MGHRA, CDR2 YSYEKL. The V and J ends lost 0 bases and 10 bases respectively, with 3 bases between them. As DNA, the CDR3 is TGCGCCAGCAGCCAAGAGAGAAAACTGTTTTTT. The encoded protein is CASSQERKLFF.

This clone was observed a single time. The chain links TRBV5-4 to TRBJ1-1; D ambiguous. The CDR3 is 14 amino acids. Deletions cut 3 bases from V and 2 bases from J, with 11 bases between. The germline V gene has CDR1 SGHNT and CDR2 YYREEE (reference sequence). This CDR3 is CASSSPPVNTEAFF. The CDR3 nucleotides are TGTGCCAGCAGCTCCCCGCCGGTTAACACTGAAGCTTTCTTT.

This clone came up once. V gene TRBV9 combines with J gene TRBJ1-3, with no clear D. V was cut by 0 bases and J by 8 bases, with 15 bases left in between. The germline CDR1 and CDR2 sequences are SGDLS and YYNGEE. This CDR3 has 15 residues. CDR3 residues: CASSVVPTPGDTIYF. CDR3 bases: TGTGCCAGCAGCGTAGTCCCGACCCCGGGTGACACCATATATTTT.

This clone was counted a few times. V is TRBV4-1 and J is TRBJ2-7, with 10 nucleotides matching TRBD1. This CDR3 comprises 16 residues. CDR1 and CDR2 (germline): MGHRA, YSYEKL. Germline trimming cut 0 bases from V and 3 bases from J; bases unmatched to any gene: 5. The CDR3 is CASSQDWGQGFYEQYF. The DNA for the CDR3 is TGCGCCAGCAGCCAAGATTGGGGACAGGGGTTCTACGAGCAGTACTTC.

CDR3 coding DNA: TGTGCCAGCAGCTTAGGTCAGATTCTAGGATACGAGCAGTACTTC. Residues: CASSLGQILGYEQYF. This chain connects TRBV7-9 to TRBJ2-7, with no clear D. The CDR3 is 15 residues long. Germline V CDR1 and CDR2: SEHNR, FQNEAQ (reference sequence). V was shortened by 1 base and J by 4 bases, with 14 bases between the two germline ends.

The J gene is TRBJ2-1, the V gene TRBV25-1, with 9 bases fitting TRBD1. CDR3 length: 14 amino acids. Trimming cost V 5 bases and J 4 bases; bases outside gene matches: 3. CDR1 MGHDK and CDR2 SYGVNS come from the germline V gene. CDR3 sequence (DNA): TGTGCCAGCAGTCCGGGACAGGGTTACAATGAGCAGTTCTTC. This gives the protein CASSPGQGYNEQFF.

With respect to this clone: Other DNA sequences in the same sample also yield this CDR3. The chain carries TRBV5-1 and TRBJ2-1; 9 nucleotides match TRBD1. CDR1 is SGHRS, CDR2 YFSETQ, per germline. The CDR3 length is 15 residues. V was pared by 6 bases and J by 8 bases, with 12 bases of the junction left unmatched. The CDR3: CASKHRGQLFDEQFF. DNA of the CDR3: TGCGCCAGCAAACACAGGGGGCAGTTATTCGATGAGCAGTTCTTC.

V gene TRBV5-1 combines with J gene TRBJ2-2, with D possibly matching TRBD1 (5 bases). The CDR3 has 15 amino acids. The V gene lost 2 bases and the J gene lost 6 bases, with 14 bases spanning the gap. In germline, CDR1 is SGHRS, CDR2 YFSETQ. CDR3 nucleotide sequence: TGCGCCAGCAGCTTCCAGGGTAGTAACGCCGGGGAGCTGTTTTTT. Amino acid sequence: CASSFQGSNAGELFF.

This chain joins TRBV30 and TRBJ1-5; the match to TRBD1 covers 11 bases. CDR3 size: 13 residues. V was clipped by 5 bases and J by 6 bases; unmatched bases: 3. Germline V gene data show CDR1 as GTSNPN and CDR2 as SVGIG (reference sequence). Here the CDR3 reads CAWGQGAIQPQHF. The CDR3 DNA is TGTGCCTGGGGACAGGGGGCGATTCAGCCCCAGCATTTT. The whole variable domain, filled in from reference TRBV30 and TRBJ1-5, reads SQTIHQWPATLVQPVGSPLSLECTVEGTSNPNLYWYRQAAGRGLQLLFYSVGIGQISSEVPQNLSASRPQDRQFILSSKKLLLSDSGFYLCAWGQGAIQPQHFGDGTRLSIL.

Comment on this clone: Other DNA sequences within the sample encode an identical CDR3. The rearrangement links TRBV7-9 to TRBJ1-5, with D perhaps TRBD1 (5 bases). Looked up from germline, CDR1 is SEHNR and CDR2 is FQNEAQ (reference sequence). CDR3 length: 15 residues. The V end was cut by 3 bases, the J end by 3 bases, with 12 bases between. As DNA, the CDR3 is TGTGCCAGCAGCTTGGTGGGGCGCGACAATCAGCCCCAGCATTTT. Translating gives CASSLVGRDNQPQHF.